The 12 T cell receptor beta chains listed next were all sequenced from one sample in a study of OX40 agonist ivuxolimab in advanced cancers. The table came from immunoSEQ multiplex PCR; TCRdb's copy has only in-frame clones and leaves some out. The data contain some 77,000 clones, about 92% of them singletons. The input for sequencing was CD4+ or CD8+ T cells sorted from blood, taken in a trial of the OX40 agonist ivuxolimab. These receptors were obtained from an adult with an advanced solid tumor such as melanoma, head and neck, liver or kidney cancer.

For the CDR3, the DNA is TGTGCCAGCAGTGAGGGGACCGGCTCTGGAAACACCATATATTTT. It specifies CASSEGTGSGNTIYF. This rearrangement joins TRBV5-8 to TRBJ1-3; possible D gene TRBD1, 5 bases. Trimming stripped 5 bases from V and 0 bases from J, with 12 bases between. Per germline, CDR1 SGHTS and CDR2 YDEGEE. This CDR3 region has 15 residues.

V is TRBV7-9 and J is TRBJ1-3; D unclear. Germline loops: CDR1 SEHNR, CDR2 FQNEAQ (reference sequence). The length of the CDR3 is 12 residues. Between the trimmed V and J ends, which lost 2 bases and 2 bases, there was a span of 1 base. DNA for the CDR3: TGTGCCAGCAGCTTACCTGGAAACACCATATATTTT. Its protein product is CASSLPGNTIYF.

This clone was counted between two and nine times. The rearrangement uses TRBV30 and TRBJ1-1; no reliable D call. Germline CDR1 and CDR2: GTSNPN and SVGIG (reference sequence). The V end lost 2 bases, the J end lost 6 bases, and 7 bases lay between the germline ends. The length of the CDR3 is 11 residues. The CDR3 is CAWSLGPEAFF. The CDR3 DNA reads TGTGCCTGGAGTCTGGGCCCTGAAGCTTTCTTT. Together with reference TRBV30 and TRBJ1-1, the CDR3 gives the full variable domain: SQTIHQWPATLVQPVGSPLSLECTVEGTSNPNLYWYRQAAGRGLQLLFYSVGIGQISSEVPQNLSASRPQDRQFILSSKKLLLSDSGFYLCAWSLGPEAFFGQGTRLTVV.

The chain joins TRBV14 to TRBJ2-5; TRBD1 aligns across 7 bases. The length of the CDR3 is 15 residues. CDR1 and CDR2 from the germline V gene are SGHDN and FVKESK. J lost 0 bases, V lost 0 bases, and 1 base had no gene match. The CDR3 DNA reads as TGTGCCAGCAGCCAAGAGGACAGGTACCAAGAGACCCAGTACTTC. Residues: CASSQEDRYQETQYF.

This clone was recorded only once. The J gene is TRBJ2-5, the V gene TRBV7-2; D remains ambiguous. The CDR3 length is 13 residues. The V gene's germline CDR1 is SGHTA and CDR2 FQGNSA. V was cut by 8 bases and J by 2 bases, with 12 bases left in between. Here the CDR3 reads CASCSGFQETQYF. Here the CDR3 DNA reads TGTGCCAGCTGTTCTGGGTTTCAAGAGACCCAGTACTTC.

This clone was recorded once. The chain carries TRBV19 and TRBJ2-5; 10 bases align to TRBD2. V was pared by 3 bases and J by 5 bases, with 6 bases of the junction left unmatched. CDR3 length: 15 amino acids. The V gene's germline CDR1 is LNHDA and CDR2 SQIVND (reference sequence). The CDR3 loop is CASSIPSGGGETQYF. The CDR3 DNA sequence: TGTGCCAGTAGTATCCCTAGCGGGGGCGGGGAGACCCAGTACTTC.

The chain combines TRBV18 with TRBJ2-2; D remains ambiguous. Germline V CDR1 and CDR2: KGHSH, LQKENI. Trimming removed 3 bases at V and 0 bases at J, with 5 bases between. This CDR3 region has 14 residues. CDR3 sequence reads: CASSPTANTGELFF. CDR3 coding DNA: TGTGCCAGCTCACCCACTGCGAACACCGGGGAGCTGTTTTTT. The entire variable domain, with the rest obtained from reference TRBV18 and TRBJ2-2, is as follows: NAGVMQNPRHLVRRRGQEARLRCSPMKGHSHVYWYRQLPEEGLKFMVYLQKENIIDESGMPKERFSAEFPKEGPSILRIQQVVRGDSAAYFCASSPTANTGELFFGEGSRLTVL.

This clone came up once. The V gene is TRBV28, the J gene TRBJ2-7; tentatively, D is TRBD1 or TRBD2 (7 bases each). Germline V gene sequence: CDR1 MDHEN, CDR2 SYDVKM. This CDR3 is built from 13 residues. V lost 6 bases and J 5 bases, leaving 14 bases between the germline ends. CDR3 sequence (DNA): TGTGCCAGCAGCCAGGGGGGGACCCACGAGCAGTACTTC. Translating gives CASSQGGTHEQYF.

V is TRBV19 and J is TRBJ1-2, with 9 bases aligning to TRBD1. CDR1 and CDR2 from the germline V gene are LNHDA and SQIVND (reference sequence). The trim removed 4 bases at V and 8 bases at J, leaving 5 bases unmatched. The CDR3 covers 13 residues. CDR3 residues: CASSRGTGNGYTF. The DNA for the CDR3 is TGTGCCAGTAGTAGGGGGACAGGGAACGGCTACACCTTC.

The sample holds one count of this clone. This chain uses TRBV5-1 with TRBJ2-7, with D unclear. The CDR3 has 14 amino acids. Germline CDR1 SGHRS, CDR2 YFSETQ. The germline V and J ends were trimmed by 0 bases and 2 bases, with 9 bases remaining between them. CDR3 residues: CASSLEPIPYEQYF. CDR3 nucleotide sequence: TGCGCCAGCAGCTTGGAACCGATACCCTACGAGCAGTACTTC.

V gene TRBV7-9 combines with J gene TRBJ2-1, with 10 bases identical to TRBD2. This CDR3 has 15 amino acids. Trimming cost V 6 bases and J 7 bases; bases outside gene matches: 9. Germline V gives CDR1 SEHNR, CDR2 FQNEAQ (reference sequence). Written as DNA, the CDR3 is TGTGCCAGCAGGCCTAGCGGGAGTGCAGTTAATGAGCAGTTCTTC. This sequence encodes CASRPSGSAVNEQFF.

The J gene is TRBJ2-7, the V gene TRBV11-3; D is undetermined. Germline-derived CDR1 and CDR2 are SGHNT and YENEEA. The CDR3 sequence is 15 residues long. Trimming took 1 base from V and 2 from J, leaving 12 bases between them. CDR3 amino acids: CASSLGADRTYEQYF. The CDR3 DNA sequence: TGTGCCAGCAGCTTAGGGGCGGACCGAACCTACGAGCAGTACTTC.